The 12 T cell receptor beta chains below come from one sample, sequenced in a study of blood T cells in healthy people across ages. Through a sample-barcoded 5' primer and a J-beta primer mix, a second PCR was run for 7 to 11 cycles. MiXCR was run by TCRdb on the 5' RACE reads, yielding one entry per CDR3 protein. The sample consists of about 1,500,000 distinct CDR3 sequences, 42% of them appearing once. Sequencing was done on a sample of blood. These receptors were collected from a woman aged 18-29 years in good health.

The rearrangement joins TRBV30 to TRBJ1-1, with D unresolved. Germline V gene sequence: CDR1 GTSNPN, CDR2 SVGIG (reference sequence). The CDR3 totals 13 residues. V was pared by 4 bases and J by 4 bases, with 13 bases between. CDR3 in amino acids: CAWNRATSTEAFF. The CDR3 coding sequence is TGTGCCTGGAATAGAGCGACGAGCACTGAAGCTTTCTTT.

The V and J genes are TRBV30 and TRBJ1-5; D may be TRBD1 (6 bases). The germline V gene has CDR1 GTSNPN and CDR2 SVGIG (reference sequence). This CDR3 has 15 residues. The germline V and J ends were trimmed by 4 bases and 2 bases, with 15 bases remaining between them. CDR3 sequence (DNA): TGTGCCTGGAAAGGTGGGGGGCTAGGCAATCAGCCCCAGCATTTT. It translates to CAWKGGGLGNQPQHF.

The chain couples TRBV7-9 to TRBJ2-3; D unclear. V was trimmed by 6 bases and J by 4 bases, leaving 14 bases between them. CDR3 length: 14 amino acids. Germline V lookup: CDR1 SEHNR, CDR2 FQNEAQ (reference sequence). The CDR3 spells CASRPGSLSDTQYF. The CDR3 nucleotides read TGTGCCAGCAGACCGGGTTCACTATCAGATACGCAGTATTTT.

The chain uses TRBV6-2 or TRBV6-3 and TRBJ2-7; TRBD2 matches 9 bases. This CDR3 is built from 14 residues. Germline CDR1 and CDR2: MNHEY and SVGEGT. Trimming removed 6 bases from V and 3 bases from J; junction bases left unmatched: 6. The CDR3 sequence: CASSTLAGIYEQYF. For the CDR3, the DNA is TGTGCCAGCAGCACGCTAGCGGGGATCTACGAGCAGTACTTC.

This chain uses TRBV20-1 with TRBJ2-7, with 7 bases that match TRBD2. In germline, CDR1 is DFQATT, CDR2 SNEGSKA (reference sequence). This CDR3 is built from 13 residues. V trimming: 4 bases; J trimming: 1 base; junction bases outside the gene matches: 4. For the CDR3, the DNA is TGCAGTGCTATCAGGACTAGTTCCTACGAGCAGTACTTC. Its translation is CSAIRTSSYEQYF.

The count of this clonotype is one. The V call is TRBV4-2, the J call TRBJ2-1, with TRBD1 identical over 7 bases. Germline trimming cut 3 bases from V and 12 bases from J; bases unmatched to any gene: 8. Germline CDR1 LGHNA, CDR2 YNFKEQ. The CDR3 covers 13 residues. The CDR3 DNA is TGTGCCAGCAGCCATACGGGGACAGACGTGCAGTTCTTC. Amino acid sequence: CASSHTGTDVQFF.

This clonotype has at least ten counts. The chain links TRBV7-2 to TRBJ2-3, with TRBD2 matching over 7 bases. Per the germline V gene, CDR1 is SGHTA and CDR2 is FQGNSA. The V gene end was trimmed by 1 base and the J gene end by 3 bases; junction bases not matched to a gene: 13. The CDR3 covers 18 residues. The CDR3: CASSLEDPAGSDTDTQYF. CDR3 coding DNA: TGTGCCAGCAGCTTAGAAGATCCAGCGGGATCCGATACAGATACGCAGTATTTT.

The V call is TRBV12-3 or TRBV12-4, the J call TRBJ1-1; D remains unclear. The CDR3 runs to 15 residues. The V gene lost 3 bases and the J gene lost 2 bases, with 13 bases spanning the gap. CDR3 amino acids: CASSFELIGNTEAFF. For the CDR3, the DNA is TGTGCCAGCAGTTTCGAGCTGATTGGAAACACTGAAGCTTTCTTT.

The genes are TRBV2 and TRBJ2-1, with 15 bases that match TRBD2. V was clipped by 6 bases and J by 1 base; unmatched bases: 4. The germline V gene has CDR1 SNHLY and CDR2 FYNNEI. The CDR3 extends over 17 amino acids. The CDR3 loop reads CASRRTSGRESYNEQFF. The DNA for the CDR3 is TGTGCCAGCAGGCGGACTAGCGGGAGGGAATCCTACAATGAGCAGTTCTTC.

The genes are TRBV11-2 and TRBJ2-7; D may match TRBD1 or TRBD2 (5 bases each). Germline V lookup: CDR1 SGHAT, CDR2 FQNNGV. The CDR3 loop spans 15 amino acids. V lost 4 bases and J lost 2, with 15 bases in between. The CDR3 region has the DNA TGTGCCAGCAGCTCCGTTGGGACGCTCACCTACGAGCAGTACTTC. This encodes CASSSVGTLTYEQYF.

The V gene is TRBV5-1, the J gene TRBJ2-6, with no clear D. The CDR3 sequence is 15 residues long. Germline V gene sequence: CDR1 SGHRS, CDR2 YFSETQ. V lost 0 bases and J 4 bases, leaving 8 bases between the germline ends. The CDR3 bases are TGCGCCAGCAGCTTGGGCAATGCCGGGGCCAACGTCCTGACTTTC. Amino acid sequence: CASSLGNAGANVLTF.

This clonotype was seen only a few times. The rearrangement uses TRBV2 and TRBJ2-1; either TRBD1 or TRBD2 may supply D (5 bases each). The V gene lost 9 bases and the J gene lost 13 bases, with 13 bases spanning the gap. There are 10 residues in the CDR3. The germline gives CDR1 SNHLY, CDR2 FYNNEI. The DNA for the CDR3 is TGTGCCAGGGGAGTGAGGACACAGTTCTTC. Amino acids: CARGVRTQFF.